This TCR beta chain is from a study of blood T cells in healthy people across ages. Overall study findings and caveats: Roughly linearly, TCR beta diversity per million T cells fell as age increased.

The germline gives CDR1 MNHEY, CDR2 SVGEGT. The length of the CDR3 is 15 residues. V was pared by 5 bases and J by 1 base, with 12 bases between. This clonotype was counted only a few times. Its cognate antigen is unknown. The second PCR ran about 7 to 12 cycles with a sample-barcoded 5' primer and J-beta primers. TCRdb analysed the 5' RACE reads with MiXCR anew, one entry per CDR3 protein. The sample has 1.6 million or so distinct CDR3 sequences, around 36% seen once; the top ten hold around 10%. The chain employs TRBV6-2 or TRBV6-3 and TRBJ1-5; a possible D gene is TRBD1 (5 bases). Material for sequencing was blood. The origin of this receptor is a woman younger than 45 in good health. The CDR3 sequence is CASSTHQGSNQPQHF. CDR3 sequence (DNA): TGTGCCAGCAGTACACATCAGGGAAGCAATCAGCCCCAGCATTTT.